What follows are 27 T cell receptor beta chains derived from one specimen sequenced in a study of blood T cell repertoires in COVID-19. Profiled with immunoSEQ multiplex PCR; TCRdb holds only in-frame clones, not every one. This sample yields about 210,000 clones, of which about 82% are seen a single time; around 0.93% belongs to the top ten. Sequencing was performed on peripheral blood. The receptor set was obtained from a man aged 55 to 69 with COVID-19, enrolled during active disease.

CDR3 protein: CASSFSGRANEKLFF. CDR3 nucleotides: TGTGCCAGCAGTTTTTCGGGGAGAGCTAATGAAAAACTGTTTTTT. The chain employs TRBV28 and TRBJ1-4; D is unclear. Germline CDR1 and CDR2: MDHEN and SYDVKM. This CDR3 region has 15 residues. V gave up 3 bases and J gave up 3 bases, with 11 bases separating them.

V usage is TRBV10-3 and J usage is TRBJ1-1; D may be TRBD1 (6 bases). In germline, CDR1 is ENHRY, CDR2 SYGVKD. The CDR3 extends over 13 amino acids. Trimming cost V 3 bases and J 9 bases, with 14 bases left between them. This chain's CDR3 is CAISEARGSKAFF. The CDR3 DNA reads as TGTGCCATCAGTGAAGCCAGGGGCTCTAAAGCTTTCTTT.

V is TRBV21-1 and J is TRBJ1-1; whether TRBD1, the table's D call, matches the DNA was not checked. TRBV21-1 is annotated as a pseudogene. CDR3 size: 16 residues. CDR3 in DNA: TGTGCCAGCAGCAAACACCTCCAAGGGGCGAACACTGAAGCTTTCTTT. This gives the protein CASSKHLQGANTEAFF.

CDR3 sequence: CSVERPGVSYNEQFF. The CDR3 DNA sequence: TGCAGCGTTGAACGCCCCGGGGTCTCCTACAATGAGCAGTTCTTC. The J gene is TRBJ2-1, the V gene TRBV29-1; TRBD2 might be the D (5 bases). V lost 2 bases to trimming and J lost 0 bases, with 11 bases between them. CDR1 and CDR2 from the germline V gene are SQVTM and ANQGSEA. This CDR3 comprises 15 residues.

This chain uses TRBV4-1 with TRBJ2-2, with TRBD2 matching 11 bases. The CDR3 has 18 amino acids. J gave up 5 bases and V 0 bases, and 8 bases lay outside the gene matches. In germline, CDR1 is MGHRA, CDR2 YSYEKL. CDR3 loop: CASSQDLTSGTFTGELFF. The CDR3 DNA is TGCGCCAGCAGCCAAGATTTGACTAGCGGGACGTTTACCGGGGAGCTGTTTTTT.

In DNA, the CDR3 is TGTGCCAGCACCACCGGGGGACAGCCCCAGCATTTT. Protein: CASTTGGQPQHF. The V and J genes are TRBV28 and TRBJ1-5; a possible D gene is TRBD1 (5 bases). V was pared by 7 bases and J by 7 bases, with 11 bases between. The length of the CDR3 is 12 residues. Germline V CDR1 and CDR2: MDHEN, SYDVKM.

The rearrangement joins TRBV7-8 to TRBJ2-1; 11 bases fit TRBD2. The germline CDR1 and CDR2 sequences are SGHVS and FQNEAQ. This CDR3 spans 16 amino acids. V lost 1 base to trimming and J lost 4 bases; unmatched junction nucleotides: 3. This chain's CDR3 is CASSLEGTSGYNEQFF. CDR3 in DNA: TGTGCCAGCAGCTTAGAGGGGACTAGCGGTTACAATGAGCAGTTCTTC.

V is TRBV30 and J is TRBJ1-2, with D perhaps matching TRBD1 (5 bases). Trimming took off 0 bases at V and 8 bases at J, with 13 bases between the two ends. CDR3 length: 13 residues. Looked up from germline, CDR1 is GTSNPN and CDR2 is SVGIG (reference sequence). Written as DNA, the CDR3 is TGTGCCTGGAGTGTACTGGGGACTGGGGGCTACACCTTC. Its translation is CAWSVLGTGGYTF. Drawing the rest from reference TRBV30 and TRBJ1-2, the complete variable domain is SQTIHQWPATLVQPVGSPLSLECTVEGTSNPNLYWYRQAAGRGLQLLFYSVGIGQISSEVPQNLSASRPQDRQFILSSKKLLLSDSGFYLCAWSVLGTGGYTFGSGTRLTVV.

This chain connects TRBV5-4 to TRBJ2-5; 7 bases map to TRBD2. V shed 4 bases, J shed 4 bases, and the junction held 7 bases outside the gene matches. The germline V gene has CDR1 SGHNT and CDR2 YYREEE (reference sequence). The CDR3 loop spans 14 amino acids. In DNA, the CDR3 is TGTGCCAGCAGCGCTAGAGGGGAGGGAGAGACCCAGTACTTC. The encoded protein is CASSARGEGETQYF.

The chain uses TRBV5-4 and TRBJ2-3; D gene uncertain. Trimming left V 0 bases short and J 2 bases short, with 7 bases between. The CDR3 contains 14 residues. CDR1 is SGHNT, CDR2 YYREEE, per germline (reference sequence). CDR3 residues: CASSLDGVTDTQYF. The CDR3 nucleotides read TGTGCCAGCAGCTTGGATGGAGTCACAGATACGCAGTATTTT.

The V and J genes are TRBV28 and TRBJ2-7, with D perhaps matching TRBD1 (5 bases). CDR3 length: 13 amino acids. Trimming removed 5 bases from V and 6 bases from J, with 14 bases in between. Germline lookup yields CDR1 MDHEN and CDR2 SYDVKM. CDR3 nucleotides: TGTGCCAGCAGTCTGCTTGTGGGGCGCGAGCAGTACTTC. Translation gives CASSLLVGREQYF.

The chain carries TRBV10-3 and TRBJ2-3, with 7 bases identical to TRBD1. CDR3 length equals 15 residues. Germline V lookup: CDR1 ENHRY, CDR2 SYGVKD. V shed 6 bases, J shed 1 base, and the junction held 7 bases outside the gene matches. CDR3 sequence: CAIREAQGRTDTQYF. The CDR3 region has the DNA TGTGCCATCAGGGAGGCACAGGGGCGCACAGATACGCAGTATTTT.

The CDR3 DNA is TGCGCCAGCAGCCAAGATCTGCCTAGCGCTAACACCGGGGAGCTGTTTTTT. This translates into CASSQDLPSANTGELFF. The chain recombines TRBV4-1 with TRBJ2-2; D is possibly TRBD2 (6 bases). Deletions cut 0 bases from V and 2 bases from J, with 13 bases between. The CDR3 spans 17 residues. From germline, CDR1 is MGHRA and CDR2 YSYEKL.

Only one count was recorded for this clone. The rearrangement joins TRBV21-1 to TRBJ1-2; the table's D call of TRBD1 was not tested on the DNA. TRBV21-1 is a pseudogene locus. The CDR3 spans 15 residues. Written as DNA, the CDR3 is TGTGCCAGCAGCAGCCCCGGGACAGGGAGGCATGGCTACACCTTC. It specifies CASSSPGTGRHGYTF.

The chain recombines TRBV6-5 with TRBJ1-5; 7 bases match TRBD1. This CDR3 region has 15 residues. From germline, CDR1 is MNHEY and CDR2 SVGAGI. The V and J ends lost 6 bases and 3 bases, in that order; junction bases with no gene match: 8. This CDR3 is CASSSDRVFNQPQHF. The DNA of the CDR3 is TGTGCCAGCAGCAGCGACAGGGTTTTCAATCAGCCCCAGCATTTT.

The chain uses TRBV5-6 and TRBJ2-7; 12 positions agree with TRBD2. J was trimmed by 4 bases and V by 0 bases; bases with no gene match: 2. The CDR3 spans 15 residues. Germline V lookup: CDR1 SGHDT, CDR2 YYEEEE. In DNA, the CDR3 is TGTGCCAGCAGCTTGGGTGGGACTAGCGGGTACGAGCAGTACTTC. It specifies CASSLGGTSGYEQYF.

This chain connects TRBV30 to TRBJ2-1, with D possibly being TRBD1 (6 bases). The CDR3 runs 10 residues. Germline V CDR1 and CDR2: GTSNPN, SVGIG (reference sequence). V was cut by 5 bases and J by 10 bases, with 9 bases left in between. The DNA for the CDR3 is TGTGCCTGGGGGACAAGGGAGCAGTTCTTC. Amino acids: CAWGTREQFF.

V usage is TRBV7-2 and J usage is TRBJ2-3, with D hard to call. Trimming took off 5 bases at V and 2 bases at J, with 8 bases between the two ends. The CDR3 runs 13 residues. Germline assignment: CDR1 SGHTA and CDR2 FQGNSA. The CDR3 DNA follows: TGTGCCAGCAGCCCCTCGTTCACAGATACGCAGTATTTT. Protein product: CASSPSFTDTQYF.

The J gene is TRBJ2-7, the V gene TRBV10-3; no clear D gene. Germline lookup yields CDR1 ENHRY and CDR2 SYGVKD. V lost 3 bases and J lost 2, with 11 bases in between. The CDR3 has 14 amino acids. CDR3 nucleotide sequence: TGTGCCATCAGTGACAAGGCGGCCCCCTACGAGCAGTACTTC. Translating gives CAISDKAAPYEQYF.

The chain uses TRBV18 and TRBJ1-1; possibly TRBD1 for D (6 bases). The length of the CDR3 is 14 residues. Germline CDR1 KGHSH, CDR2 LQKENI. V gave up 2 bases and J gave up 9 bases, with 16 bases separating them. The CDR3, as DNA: TGTGCCAGCTCACCAGGAACTAGGGGGGGCCAAGCTTTCTTT. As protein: CASSPGTRGGQAFF.

The CDR3 nucleotides read TGTGCCAGCAGCTTTTTGCACACCCTAAACACCATATATTTT. It specifies CASSFLHTLNTIYF. J is TRBJ1-3 and V is TRBV7-2; no clear D. V shed 3 bases and J shed 6 bases, with 12 bases lying between them. Germline V gene data show CDR1 as SGHTA and CDR2 as FQGNSA. The CDR3 totals 14 residues. Variable domain in full (rest from reference TRBV7-2 and TRBJ1-3): GAGVSQSPSNKVTEKGKDVELRCDPISGHTALYWYRQSLGQGLEFLIYFQGNSAPDKSGLPSDRFSAERTGGSVSTLTIQRTQQEDSAVYLCASSFLHTLNTIYFGEGSWLTVV.

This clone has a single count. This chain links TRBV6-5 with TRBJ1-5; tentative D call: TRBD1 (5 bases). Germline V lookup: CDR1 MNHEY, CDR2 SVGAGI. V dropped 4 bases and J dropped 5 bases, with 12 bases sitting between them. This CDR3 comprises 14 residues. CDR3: CASSFDRDYQPQHF. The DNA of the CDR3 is TGTGCCAGCAGTTTTGACAGAGATTATCAGCCCCAGCATTTT.

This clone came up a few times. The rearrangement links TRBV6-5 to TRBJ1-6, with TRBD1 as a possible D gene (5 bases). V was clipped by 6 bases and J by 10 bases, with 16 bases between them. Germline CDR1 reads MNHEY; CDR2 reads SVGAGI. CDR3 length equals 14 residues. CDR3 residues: CASREGLEGSPLHF. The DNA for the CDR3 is TGTGCCAGCAGGGAGGGGTTGGAGGGGTCACCCCTCCACTTT.

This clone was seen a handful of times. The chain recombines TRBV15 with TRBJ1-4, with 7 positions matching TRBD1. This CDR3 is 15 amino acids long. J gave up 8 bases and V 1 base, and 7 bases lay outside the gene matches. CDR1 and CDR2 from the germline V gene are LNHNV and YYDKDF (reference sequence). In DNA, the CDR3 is TGTGCCACCAGCAGAGGAAGGGGCAGGGGGGAAAAACTGTTTTTT. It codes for CATSRGRGRGEKLFF.

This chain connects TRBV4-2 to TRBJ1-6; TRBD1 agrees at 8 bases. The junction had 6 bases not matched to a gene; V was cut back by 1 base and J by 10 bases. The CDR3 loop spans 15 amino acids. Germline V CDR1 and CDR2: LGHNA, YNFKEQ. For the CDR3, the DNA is TGTGCCAGCAGCCAAGTGCAGGGGGCAAACTCACCCCTCCACTTT. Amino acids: CASSQVQGANSPLHF.

In DNA form, the CDR3 reads TGCGCCAGCAGCCTTGGGACAAGAACTAATGAAAAACTGTTTTTT. Its translation is CASSLGTRTNEKLFF. This chain uses TRBV5-1 with TRBJ1-4, with D maybe TRBD1 (6 bases). Germline V gene sequence: CDR1 SGHRS, CDR2 YFSETQ. Trimming took off 4 bases at V and 1 base at J, with 11 bases between the two ends. The CDR3 is 15 residues long.

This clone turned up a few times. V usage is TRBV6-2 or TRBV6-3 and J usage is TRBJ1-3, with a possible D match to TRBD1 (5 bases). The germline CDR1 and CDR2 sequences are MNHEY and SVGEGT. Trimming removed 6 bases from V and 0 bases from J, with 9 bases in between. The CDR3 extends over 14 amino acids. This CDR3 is CASSSGGSGNTIYF. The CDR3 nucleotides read TGTGCCAGCAGCTCCGGGGGCTCTGGAAACACCATATATTTT.